This record looks at one T cell receptor (beta chain) sequence and its context. Its target is unknown. This entry comes from a study of graft-versus-host responses after intestinal transplantation. Background on the study: Each recipient received anti-thymocyte globulin induction, then tacrolimus and steroids for approximately 3 years.

TCRdb keeps only in-frame clones here, not all; method: immunoSEQ multiplex PCR. Seen here are around 110,000 clones, 90% observed once, and the top ten hold around 0.2%. The CDR3 runs 14 residues. Trimming shortened V by 3 bases and J by 0 bases, and 8 bases separated the two germline ends. Per germline, CDR1 KGHSH and CDR2 LQKENI. The sample consisted of unstimulated CD4+ T cells sorted from spleen or lymph node cells, taken before intestinal transplant. The sequence was collected from a human donor who received an intestinal transplant. V is TRBV18 and J is TRBJ1-2; D gene unclear. The CDR3 sequence: CASSPNSPNYGYTF. The CDR3, as DNA: TGTGCCAGCTCACCGAACAGCCCTAACTATGGCTACACCTTC. Complete variable domain (other parts from reference TRBV18 and TRBJ1-2): NAGVMQNPRHLVRRRGQEARLRCSPMKGHSHVYWYRQLPEEGLKFMVYLQKENIIDESGMPKERFSAEFPKEGPSILRIQQVVRGDSAAYFCASSPNSPNYGYTFGSGTRLTVV.